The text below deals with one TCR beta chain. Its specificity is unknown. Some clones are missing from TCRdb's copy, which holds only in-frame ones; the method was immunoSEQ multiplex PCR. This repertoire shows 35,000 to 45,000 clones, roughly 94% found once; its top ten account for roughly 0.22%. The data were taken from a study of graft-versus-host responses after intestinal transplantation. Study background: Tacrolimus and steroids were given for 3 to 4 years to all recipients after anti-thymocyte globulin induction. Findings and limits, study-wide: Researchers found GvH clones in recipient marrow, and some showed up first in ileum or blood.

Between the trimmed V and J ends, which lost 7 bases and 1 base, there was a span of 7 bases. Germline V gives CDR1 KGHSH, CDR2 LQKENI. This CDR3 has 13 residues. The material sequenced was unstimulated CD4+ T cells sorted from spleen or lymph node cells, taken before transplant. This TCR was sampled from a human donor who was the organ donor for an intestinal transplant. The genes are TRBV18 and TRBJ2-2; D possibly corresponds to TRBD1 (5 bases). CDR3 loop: CASCTGNTGELFF. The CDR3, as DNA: TGTGCCAGCTGCACAGGGAACACCGGGGAGCTGTTTTTT.